This T cell receptor beta chain comes out of a study of T cells after yellow fever vaccination. Study context: SMART-Seq v4 Ultra Low Input served to prepare low-cell-number fractions. Study conclusions and caveats: From the bulk population, abundant clonotypes could contaminate and appear within FACS-sorted repertoires. Peaking on day 5 versus 15, the secondary response was faster but weaker.

Germline V CDR1 and CDR2: SEHNR, FQNEAQ (reference sequence). V was shortened by 4 bases and J by 4 bases, with 10 bases between the two germline ends. The CDR3 is 13 amino acids. In the case of this clonotype: No antigen is known for it.

Template switching by 5'RACE produced TCR cDNA, adding a universal primer site and UMIs. TCRdb fed the 5' RACE reads into MiXCR, producing one record per CDR3 protein. The sample has under 300,000 distinct CDR3 sequences; 5.5% to 8.5% are singletons. The rearrangement links TRBV7-9 to TRBJ2-5; tentative D call: TRBD1 (5 bases). The receptor was derived from a man aged 30-40 years who received the YFV17D yellow fever vaccine. Sample: CD4+ T cells sorted from PBMCs, taken on the day of the yellow fever booster vaccination. CDR3 sequence reads: CASSSVQGETQYF. CDR3 bases: TGTGCCAGCAGCTCAGTCCAGGGAGAGACCCAGTACTTC.